The 29 T cell receptor beta chains in this list originate from one sample, sequenced in a study of cytomegalovirus exposure and HLA in healthy donors. PCR primers comprised 60 Vbeta and 13 Jbeta primers. Profiling relied on immunoSEQ multiplex PCR, and the TCRdb table lists in-frame clones only, not all of them. The sample shows some 70,000 clones, 70% to 80% of them seen only once. Input material: PBMCs. The receptors shown here come from a man aged 18 to 30 in good health and CMV-seropositive.

This clone was found once. The rearrangement joins TRBV15 to TRBJ2-1; 11 bases agree with TRBD2. V lost 4 bases and J lost 7; bases outside the gene matches: 3. CDR1 and CDR2 (germline): LNHNV, YYDKDF (reference sequence). This CDR3 comprises 14 residues. The CDR3 loop is CATSTASGGNEQFF. The DNA for the CDR3 is TGTGCCACCAGCACTGCTAGCGGGGGGAATGAGCAGTTCTTC.

The V and J genes are TRBV30 and TRBJ2-6; a weak D match, TRBD1 (5 bases). CDR1 and CDR2 from the germline V gene are GTSNPN and SVGIG (reference sequence). V shed 3 bases and J shed 1 base, with 13 bases lying between them. This CDR3 comprises 16 residues. CDR3 residues: CAWSDRTRSGANVLTF. The CDR3 nucleotides are TGTGCCTGGAGCGACCGGACACGTTCTGGGGCCAACGTCCTGACTTTC.

This chain connects TRBV28 to TRBJ1-1, with a tentative D call TRBD1 (6 bases). The CDR3 extends over 14 amino acids. Trimming cost V 6 bases and J 1 base, with 12 bases left between them. Germline V gene lookup returns CDR1 MDHEN and CDR2 SYDVKM. The DNA for the CDR3 is TGTGCCAGCAGCACCGGGACACAGAACACTGAAGCTTTCTTT. This sequence encodes CASSTGTQNTEAFF.

This clone was seen more than once but under ten times. The chain recombines TRBV18 with TRBJ2-6; the D is unclear. This CDR3 is 12 amino acids long. Per germline, CDR1 KGHSH and CDR2 LQKENI. V dropped 3 bases and J dropped 6 bases, with 3 bases sitting between them. CDR3: CASSPSANVLTF. The CDR3 DNA reads as TGTGCCAGCTCACCCTCGGCCAACGTCCTGACTTTC.

J is TRBJ2-7 and V is TRBV29-1; TRBD1 aligns across 9 bases. Per the germline V gene, CDR1 is SQVTM and CDR2 is ANQGSEA. V lost 4 bases and J lost 5; bases outside the gene matches: 6. The CDR3 runs 13 residues. The CDR3 DNA is TGCAGCGTTGGAGGACAGGGGAATGACGAGCAGTACTTC. Protein product: CSVGGQGNDEQYF.

This clone occurred once. This chain links TRBV29-1 with TRBJ2-1; 8 nucleotides align to TRBD1. The CDR3 extends over 15 amino acids. Germline V gene lookup returns CDR1 SQVTM and CDR2 ANQGSEA. Germline trimming cut 5 bases from V and 4 bases from J; bases unmatched to any gene: 10. CDR3 residues: CSVTGQGPLYNEQFF. CDR3 sequence (DNA): TGCAGCGTTACTGGACAGGGACCGTTATACAATGAGCAGTTCTTC.

This chain connects TRBV4-1 to TRBJ2-7; possibly TRBD2 for D (6 bases). The CDR3 has 16 residues. Germline V lookup: CDR1 MGHRA, CDR2 YSYEKL. Between the trimmed V and J ends, which lost 0 bases and 0 bases, there was a span of 12 bases. The CDR3 coding sequence is TGCGCCAGCAGCCAAGATCTTCGGGGGAGCTCCTACGAGCAGTACTTC. Translated, it gives CASSQDLRGSSYEQYF.

The J gene is TRBJ2-7, the V gene TRBV30; D not resolved. The CDR3 extends over 11 amino acids. Germline V CDR1 and CDR2: GTSNPN, SVGIG (reference sequence). The ends were cut back, 2 bases at V and 6 bases at J, with 8 bases in the middle. The CDR3 sequence: CAWSNSGEQYF. The DNA for the CDR3 is TGTGCCTGGAGTAACTCTGGCGAGCAGTACTTC.

V usage is TRBV7-7 and J usage is TRBJ2-2, with 7 bases matching TRBD2. There are 15 residues in the CDR3. V was clipped by 5 bases and J by 2 bases; unmatched bases: 5. Germline values: CDR1 SSHAT, CDR2 FNYEAQ (reference sequence). The CDR3 reads CASSPGLVNTGELFF. CDR3 nucleotides: TGTGCCAGCAGCCCCGGACTAGTTAACACCGGGGAGCTGTTTTTT.

This sequence joins TRBV7-8 and TRBJ2-1; TRBD1 aligns across 7 bases. The CDR3 totals 16 residues. After removal of 5 bases from V and 0 bases from J, the junction contained 7 bases not matched to a gene. From germline, CDR1 is SGHVS and CDR2 FQNEAQ. In nucleotides, the CDR3 is TGTGCCAGCAGCGCTACAGGGGATTCCTCCTACAATGAGCAGTTCTTC. This sequence encodes CASSATGDSSYNEQFF. Full variable domain (remainder filled in from reference TRBV7-8 and TRBJ2-1): GAGVSQSPRYKVAKRGQDVALRCDPISGHVSLFWYQQALGQGPEFLTYFQNEAQLDKSGLPSDRFFAERPEGSVSTLKIQRTQQEDSAVYLCASSATGDSSYNEQFFGPGTRLTVL.

In this sample, this clone turned up a few times. V is TRBV6-5 and J is TRBJ2-5; 7 bases match TRBD1. The germline V gene has CDR1 MNHEY and CDR2 SVGAGI. V lost 7 bases and J lost 1; bases outside the gene matches: 6. CDR3 length equals 14 residues. The DNA of the CDR3 is TGTGCCAGCAAGCTTGGGACAGTCCAAGAGACCCAGTACTTC. Its translation is CASKLGTVQETQYF.

This sequence joins TRBV10-2 and TRBJ2-6, with TRBD1 as a possible D gene (6 bases). V was shortened by 0 bases and J by 3 bases, with 12 bases between the two germline ends. Germline lookup yields CDR1 WSHSY and CDR2 SAAADI. This CDR3 is 17 amino acids long. The CDR3 spells CASSESHQGIGANVLTF. Written as DNA, the CDR3 is TGCGCCAGCAGTGAGTCGCATCAGGGGATTGGGGCCAACGTCCTGACTTTC.

The chain is built from TRBV19 and TRBJ1-2; D gene uncertain. V lost 1 base, J lost 5 bases, and 11 bases lay in between. CDR3 length: 14 amino acids. Germline CDR1 and CDR2: LNHDA and SQIVND (reference sequence). CDR3 bases: TGTGCCAGTAGTATAGGGTACCAGGATTATGGCTACACCTTC. Its translation is CASSIGYQDYGYTF.

This clone has a single count. The chain links TRBV4-2 to TRBJ1-2, with D unresolved. Germline V gene data show CDR1 as LGHNA and CDR2 as YNFKEQ. Trimming removed 1 base from V and 4 bases from J, with 13 bases in between. This CDR3 has 15 amino acids. The CDR3 DNA reads TGTGCCAGCAGCCAAGTAGAGAGGGCCTCCTATGGCTACACCTTC. It specifies CASSQVERASYGYTF.

V is TRBV30 and J is TRBJ2-3, with D perhaps matching TRBD1 (6 bases). CDR1 is GTSNPN and CDR2 is SVGIG in the germline V gene (reference sequence). The CDR3 extends over 12 amino acids. Trimming took off 3 bases at V and 10 bases at J, with 14 bases between the two ends. The CDR3, as DNA: TGTGCCTGGAGCCTTACAGGGAAGGCGCAGTATTTT. Translation gives CAWSLTGKAQYF.

This chain uses TRBV7-9 with TRBJ2-7; D is uncertain. CDR1 and CDR2 (germline): SEHNR, FQNEAQ (reference sequence). CDR3 size: 14 residues. The V and J ends lost 1 base and 4 bases respectively, with 11 bases between them. The CDR3 spells CASSLGTDRYEQYF. Written as DNA, the CDR3 is TGTGCCAGCAGCTTAGGCACAGATCGTTACGAGCAGTACTTC.

The chain uses TRBV11-3 and TRBJ2-1; 8 nucleotides line up with TRBD2. J gave up 4 bases and V 1 base, and 0 bases lay outside the gene matches. The CDR3 length is 14 residues. The germline V gene encodes CDR1 SGHNT and CDR2 YENEEA. The CDR3 DNA sequence: TGTGCCAGCAGCTTAGCGGGAGGGTACAATGAGCAGTTCTTC. It encodes CASSLAGGYNEQFF.

The chain recombines TRBV28 with TRBJ2-1; a weak D match, TRBD1 (7 bases). Germline V lookup: CDR1 MDHEN, CDR2 SYDVKM. Trimming stripped 6 bases from V and 4 bases from J, with 13 bases between. The CDR3 length is 14 residues. CDR3 in amino acids: CASSLPGGYNEQFF. The CDR3 DNA is TGTGCCAGCAGCCTTCCAGGGGGGTACAATGAGCAGTTCTTC.

The rearrangement links TRBV2 to TRBJ1-2; tentative D call: TRBD1 (5 bases). Germline V gives CDR1 SNHLY, CDR2 FYNNEI. CDR3 length: 15 amino acids. Trimming stripped 7 bases from V and 5 bases from J, with 20 bases between. The CDR3 here is CASTGRDPYGYGYTF. The CDR3 nucleotides are TGTGCCAGCACCGGGAGGGACCCCTATGGTTATGGCTACACCTTC. Supplemented by reference TRBV2 and TRBJ1-2, the full variable domain reads EPEVTQTPSHQVTQMGQEVILRCVPISNHLYFYWYRQILGQKVEFLVSFYNNEISEKSEIFDDQFSVERPDGSNFTLKIRSTKLEDSAMYFCASTGRDPYGYGYTFGSGTRLTVV.

About this clone itself: This CDR3 is also generated by other DNA sequences in the sample. The V gene is TRBV28, the J gene TRBJ1-1; no reliable D call. Germline V gives CDR1 MDHEN, CDR2 SYDVKM. V was pared by 3 bases and J by 1 base, with 6 bases between. The CDR3 sequence is 13 residues long. Here the CDR3 DNA reads TGTGCCAGCAGTTTCGGTGGGAACACTGAAGCTTTCTTT. Its protein is CASSFGGNTEAFF. Full variable domain (rest looked up from reference TRBV28 and TRBJ1-1): DVKVTQSSRYLVKRTGEKVFLECVQDMDHENMFWYRQDPGLGLRLIYFSYDVKMKEKGDIPEGYSVSREKKERFSLILESASTNQTSMYLCASSFGGNTEAFFGQGTRLTVV.

This chain joins TRBV5-6 and TRBJ1-5; D is ambiguous. Germline V lookup: CDR1 SGHDT, CDR2 YYEEEE. Trimming shortened V by 1 base and J by 4 bases, and 9 bases separated the two germline ends. This CDR3 is 14 amino acids long. Here the CDR3 DNA reads TGTGCCAGCAGCTTGTTCACTGATAATCAGCCCCAGCATTTT. This sequence encodes CASSLFTDNQPQHF. Full variable domain (rest looked up from reference TRBV5-6 and TRBJ1-5): DAGVTQSPTHLIKTRGQQVTLRCSPKSGHDTVSWYQQALGQGPQFIFQYYEEEERQRGNFPDRFSGHQFPNYSSELNVNALLLGDSALYLCASSLFTDNQPQHFGDGTRLSIL.

A note on this clone: The same CDR3 also results from other DNA sequences found in this sample. The chain joins TRBV2 to TRBJ1-2, with TRBD1 matching 8 bases. The ends lost 3 bases at V and 4 bases at J; junction bases unmatched: 4. CDR3 length equals 14 residues. Looked up from germline, CDR1 is SNHLY and CDR2 is FYNNEI. The CDR3 region is CASSDPGQGYGYTF. The CDR3 nucleotides read TGTGCCAGCAGTGATCCCGGACAGGGCTATGGCTACACCTTC.

The chain links TRBV6-5 to TRBJ2-3, with D possibly matching TRBD2 (5 bases). This CDR3 is 14 amino acids long. Germline loops: CDR1 MNHEY, CDR2 SVGAGI. V lost 2 bases to trimming and J lost 2 bases, with 8 bases between them. CDR3 sequence reads: CASSYTRVTDTQYF. CDR3 DNA sequence: TGTGCCAGCAGTTACACGCGGGTCACAGATACGCAGTATTTT.

CDR3 nucleotide sequence: TGTGCCACCAGCAGAGATATCGGACAGGGGACTGAAGCTTTCTTT. It encodes CATSRDIGQGTEAFF. This chain links TRBV15 with TRBJ1-1, with 9 bases identical to TRBD1. Losses at the gene ends were 0 bases for V and 5 bases for J; bases not matched to a gene: 4. In germline, CDR1 is LNHNV, CDR2 YYDKDF (reference sequence). There are 15 residues in the CDR3.

The chain carries TRBV30 and TRBJ2-1, with D perhaps matching TRBD1 (6 bases). Germline V gene data show CDR1 as GTSNPN and CDR2 as SVGIG (reference sequence). This CDR3 region has 13 residues. V was trimmed by 1 base and J by 5 bases, leaving 9 bases between them. The CDR3 region is CAWSGEGDNEQFF. For the CDR3, the DNA is TGTGCCTGGAGTGGTGAGGGGGACAATGAGCAGTTCTTC.

CDR3 loop: CASSQNRGNQPQHF. In nucleotides, the CDR3 is TGTGCCAGCAGTCAGAACAGGGGGAATCAGCCCCAGCATTTT. The rearrangement uses TRBV27 and TRBJ1-5; 8 bases map to TRBD1. The V and J ends lost 5 bases and 4 bases, in that order; junction bases with no gene match: 4. The CDR3 totals 14 residues. The germline V gene has CDR1 MNHEY and CDR2 SMNVEV (reference sequence).

The chain employs TRBV6-6 and TRBJ2-7, with 8 bases fitting TRBD1. With 2 bases clipped from V and 7 bases from J, the junction kept 10 bases outside the gene matches. The CDR3 runs to 15 residues. Germline V gives CDR1 MNHNY, CDR2 SVGAGI (reference sequence). Here the CDR3 DNA reads TGTGCCAGCAGTTACGGGGGCAGGGGGCCTGGAGAGCAGTACTTC. Translated: CASSYGGRGPGEQYF.

This clone was seen only once. In nucleotides, the CDR3 is TGTGCCTGCGTTTTAACTAGCGCTGATATCCCAGATACGCAGTATTTT. This translates into CACVLTSADIPDTQYF. The genes are TRBV30 and TRBJ2-3; 7 positions match TRBD2. The CDR3 loop spans 16 amino acids. The V gene's germline CDR1 is GTSNPN and CDR2 SVGIG (reference sequence). The ends lost 6 bases at V and 4 bases at J; junction bases unmatched: 16.

Only a few counts were recorded for this clone. The V call is TRBV7-9, the J call TRBJ1-2; D ambiguous. Per the germline V gene, CDR1 is SEHNR and CDR2 is FQNEAQ (reference sequence). The CDR3 is 13 residues long. V was shortened by 5 bases and J by 8 bases, with 15 bases between the two germline ends. The CDR3 DNA reads TGTGCCAGCAGCCCCGGCTGGGAGGGCGGCTACACCTTC. Translating gives CASSPGWEGGYTF. Based on the CDR3 plus reference TRBV7-9 and TRBJ1-2, the full variable domain is DTGVSQNPRHKITKRGQNVTFRCDPISEHNRLYWYRQTLGQGPEFLTYFQNEAQLEKSRLLSDRFSAERPKGSFSTLEIQRTEQGDSAMYLCASSPGWEGGYTFGSGTRLTVV.